This record covers a single T cell receptor beta chain. Its antigen target is currently unknown. No quality values exist for individual bases; no much larger clone is one base distant. The source of the sample is a study of shared T cell receptors in the human thymus (dated by TCRdb to 2020 to 2023). At the level of the whole study: The study investigated the way shared, self-reactive T-cell receptor alpha chains are produced in the human thymus.

The library relied on the immunoSEQ multiplex PCR assay. TCRdb provides this immuneACCESS table in a form limited to in-frame rearrangements. Some clones are lacking; in checked studies, under half of them reflect an unresolved V gene, and why the rest are absent is not known. This sample holds hundreds of thousands of clones; about 90% were observed only once. The ten largest clones take up under 0.01% of the sample. Via the germline V gene, CDR1 is SGHDT and CDR2 YYEEEE. V is shortened by 3 bases, J by 4 bases, and the region joining them spans 14 bases. The cysteine opens and the phenylalanine closes a CDR3 of 15 amino acids. The only DNA kept is the CDR3, 45 bases in frame from the first base. These data were likewise used in another study, on human thymus T cells. From that second study: In Finland, the donors were immunologically healthy infants who were having open corrective cardiac surgery for congenital heart defects. Thymus tissue was collected as surgical resects that were removed during corrective cardiac surgery. Both the thymic and the peripheral blood repertoires appeared to show biased V and J gene segment usage. The related research reported highly overlapping thymic TCR repertoires among unrelated individuals. The study characterized TCR alpha and beta repertoires from roughly eight infant thymus samples and a few related peripheral blood samples. The infant donors were about 6 to 244 days old, and the cohort included roughly six males and a couple of females. Thymocytes were mechanically released from the tissue and were stored as pellets of about 9-33 million cells at -70 degrees C. A QIAsymphony instrument was used to extract genomic DNA from frozen cell pellets. TCRB and TCRAD loci were amplified from a standardized quantity of quality-controlled genomic DNA using the immunoSEQ multiplex PCR assay. The V(D)J region was spanned by amplicons of a length sufficient to cover the CDR3 and to identify V and J genes. The amplicons were sequenced on an Illumina platform via the commercial immunoSEQ service. Primer bias and sequencing errors were corrected using previously described methods, and TCRAD and TCRB definitions followed the IMGT database. immunoSEQ Analyzer 3.0 and VDJTools were used for repertoire analysis, which covered basic statistics, V/J segment usage, diversity estimates, rarefaction and pairwise overlap. To estimate diversity, the Chao1, ChaoE, Efron-Thisted, Shannon and inverse Simpson indices were applied, and diversity was also estimated on datasets down-sampled to the smallest sample. Repertoire overlap was assessed by strict matching of CDR3 nucleotide sequence, V gene and J gene, and clustering was done by Jaccard-based multidimensional scaling. On average, thymus samples gave 650,000 to 1,000,000 unique TCRB clonotypes, whereas blood samples gave roughly 86,000.

This chain joins TRBV5-6 to TRBJ1-5; matching of 6 bases hints at TRBD1 as the D gene. This clonotype originated in a boy under two years old with a congenital heart defect. Donor details come from another sample of the same person, matched by shared clones. The source material was thymocytes. This receptor carries the CDR3 CASSSIITGNQPQHF. The DNA is as follows: TGTGCCAGCAGCTCCATAATTACAGGGAATCAGCCCCAGCATTTT.